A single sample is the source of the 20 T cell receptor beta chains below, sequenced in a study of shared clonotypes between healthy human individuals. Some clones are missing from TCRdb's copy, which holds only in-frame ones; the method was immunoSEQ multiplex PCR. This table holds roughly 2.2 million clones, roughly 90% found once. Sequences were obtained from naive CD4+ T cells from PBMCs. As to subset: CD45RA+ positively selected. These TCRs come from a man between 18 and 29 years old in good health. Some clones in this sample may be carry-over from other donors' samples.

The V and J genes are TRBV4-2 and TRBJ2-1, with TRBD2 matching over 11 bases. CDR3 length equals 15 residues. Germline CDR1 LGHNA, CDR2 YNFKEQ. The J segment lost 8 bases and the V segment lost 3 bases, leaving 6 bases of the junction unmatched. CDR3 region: CASSHGTSGYDEQFF. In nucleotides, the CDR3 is TGTGCCAGCAGCCACGGGACTAGCGGTTACGATGAGCAGTTCTTC.

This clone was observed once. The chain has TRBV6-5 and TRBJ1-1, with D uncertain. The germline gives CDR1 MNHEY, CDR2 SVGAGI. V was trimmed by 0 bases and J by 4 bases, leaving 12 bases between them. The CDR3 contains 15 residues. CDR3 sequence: CASSYSNLRGTEAFF. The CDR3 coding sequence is TGTGCCAGCAGTTACTCGAATCTCCGGGGCACTGAAGCTTTCTTT.

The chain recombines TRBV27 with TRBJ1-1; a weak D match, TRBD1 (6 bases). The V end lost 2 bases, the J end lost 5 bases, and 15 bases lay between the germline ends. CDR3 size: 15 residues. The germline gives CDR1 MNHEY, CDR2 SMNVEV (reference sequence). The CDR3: CASSLRQARRTEAFF. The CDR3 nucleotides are TGTGCCAGCAGTTTAAGACAGGCTCGTCGGACTGAAGCTTTCTTT.

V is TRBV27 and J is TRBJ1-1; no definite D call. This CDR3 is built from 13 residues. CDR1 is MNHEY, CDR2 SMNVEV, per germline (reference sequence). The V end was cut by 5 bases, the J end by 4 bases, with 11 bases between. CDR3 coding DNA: TGTGCCAGCAGTCGAGGAATCGGCACTGAAGCTTTCTTT. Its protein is CASSRGIGTEAFF.

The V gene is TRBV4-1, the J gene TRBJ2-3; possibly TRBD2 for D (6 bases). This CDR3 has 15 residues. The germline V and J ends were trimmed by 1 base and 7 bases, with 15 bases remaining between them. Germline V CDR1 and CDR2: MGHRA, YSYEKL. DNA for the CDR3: TGCGCCAGCAGCCAAGGCCTAACGGGAGCATATACGCAGTATTTT. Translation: CASSQGLTGAYTQYF.

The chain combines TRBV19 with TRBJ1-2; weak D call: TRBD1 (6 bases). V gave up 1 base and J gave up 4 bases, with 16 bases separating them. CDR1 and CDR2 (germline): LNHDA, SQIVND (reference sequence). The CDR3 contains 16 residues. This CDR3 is CASSIGAGEDIYGYTF. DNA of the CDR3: TGTGCCAGTAGTATAGGTGCAGGGGAGGACATCTATGGCTACACCTTC.

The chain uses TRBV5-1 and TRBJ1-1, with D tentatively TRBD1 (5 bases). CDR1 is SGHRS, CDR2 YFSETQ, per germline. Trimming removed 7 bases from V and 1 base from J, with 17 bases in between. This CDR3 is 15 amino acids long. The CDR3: CASRITGTSNTEAFF. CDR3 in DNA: TGCGCCAGCCGGATCACAGGCACCTCGAACACTGAAGCTTTCTTT.

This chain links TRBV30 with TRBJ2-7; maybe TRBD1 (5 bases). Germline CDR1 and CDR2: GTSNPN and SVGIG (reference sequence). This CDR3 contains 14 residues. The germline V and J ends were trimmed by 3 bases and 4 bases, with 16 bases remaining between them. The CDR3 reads CAWSPTVPEYEQYF. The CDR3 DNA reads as TGTGCCTGGAGCCCGACAGTGCCCGAGTACGAGCAGTACTTC. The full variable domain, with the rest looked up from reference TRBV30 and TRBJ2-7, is SQTIHQWPATLVQPVGSPLSLECTVEGTSNPNLYWYRQAAGRGLQLLFYSVGIGQISSEVPQNLSASRPQDRQFILSSKKLLLSDSGFYLCAWSPTVPEYEQYFGPGTRLTVT.

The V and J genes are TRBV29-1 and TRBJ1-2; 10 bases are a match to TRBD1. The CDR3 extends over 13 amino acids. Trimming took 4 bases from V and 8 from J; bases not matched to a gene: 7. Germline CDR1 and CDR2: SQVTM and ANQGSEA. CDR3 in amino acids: CSVVTGGELGYTF. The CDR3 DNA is TGCAGCGTTGTGACAGGGGGCGAGTTGGGCTACACCTTC.

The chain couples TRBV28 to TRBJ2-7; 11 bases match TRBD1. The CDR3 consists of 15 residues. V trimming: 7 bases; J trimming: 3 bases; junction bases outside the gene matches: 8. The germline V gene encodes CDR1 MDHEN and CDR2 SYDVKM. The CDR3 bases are TGTGCCAGCAAAACCGGGACAGGGGGGGTCTACGAGCAGTACTTC. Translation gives CASKTGTGGVYEQYF.

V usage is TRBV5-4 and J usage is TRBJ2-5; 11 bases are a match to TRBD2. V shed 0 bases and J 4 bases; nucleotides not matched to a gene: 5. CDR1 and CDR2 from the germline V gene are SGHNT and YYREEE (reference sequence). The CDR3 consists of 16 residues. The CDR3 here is CASSLASSGRGETQYF. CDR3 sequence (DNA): TGTGCCAGCAGCTTGGCGAGTAGCGGGAGGGGAGAGACCCAGTACTTC.

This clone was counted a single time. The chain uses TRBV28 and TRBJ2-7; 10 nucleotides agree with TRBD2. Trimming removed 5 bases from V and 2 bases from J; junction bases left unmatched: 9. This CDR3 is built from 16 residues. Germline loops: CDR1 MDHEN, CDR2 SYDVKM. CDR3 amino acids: CASSPMTSGLTYEQYF. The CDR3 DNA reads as TGTGCCAGCAGTCCAATGACTAGCGGGCTTACCTACGAGCAGTACTTC.

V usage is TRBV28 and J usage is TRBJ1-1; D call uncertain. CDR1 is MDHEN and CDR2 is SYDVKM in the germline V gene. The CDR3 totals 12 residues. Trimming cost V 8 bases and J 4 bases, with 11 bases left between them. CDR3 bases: TGTGCCAGCGCACGGGTTCCCACTGAAGCTTTCTTT. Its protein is CASARVPTEAFF.

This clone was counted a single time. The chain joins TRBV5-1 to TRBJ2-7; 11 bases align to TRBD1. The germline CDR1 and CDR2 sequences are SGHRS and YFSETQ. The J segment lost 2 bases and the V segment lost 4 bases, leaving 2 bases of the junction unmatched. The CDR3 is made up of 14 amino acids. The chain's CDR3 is CASSGTGGPYEQYF. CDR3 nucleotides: TGCGCCAGCAGCGGGACAGGGGGGCCCTACGAGCAGTACTTC.

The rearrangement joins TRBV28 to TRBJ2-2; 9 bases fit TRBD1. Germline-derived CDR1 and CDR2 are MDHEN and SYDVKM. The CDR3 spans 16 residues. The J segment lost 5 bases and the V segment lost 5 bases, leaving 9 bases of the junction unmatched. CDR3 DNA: TGTGCCAGCAGTCAACAGGGGGCTCTCAGGACCGGGGAGCTGTTTTTT. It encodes CASSQQGALRTGELFF.

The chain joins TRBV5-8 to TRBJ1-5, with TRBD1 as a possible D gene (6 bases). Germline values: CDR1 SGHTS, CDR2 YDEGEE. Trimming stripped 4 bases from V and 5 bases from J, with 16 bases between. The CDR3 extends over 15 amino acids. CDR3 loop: CASSPQTGRDQPQHF. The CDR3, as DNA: TGTGCCAGCAGCCCTCAGACAGGAAGGGATCAGCCCCAGCATTTT.

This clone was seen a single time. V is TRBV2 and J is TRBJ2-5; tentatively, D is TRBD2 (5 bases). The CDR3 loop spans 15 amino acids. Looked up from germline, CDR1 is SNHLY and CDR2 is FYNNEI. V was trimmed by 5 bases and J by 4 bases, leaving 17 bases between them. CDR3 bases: TGTGCCAGCAGTTGGCGGGCCCAAGCCGTAGAGACCCAGTACTTC. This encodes CASSWRAQAVETQYF.

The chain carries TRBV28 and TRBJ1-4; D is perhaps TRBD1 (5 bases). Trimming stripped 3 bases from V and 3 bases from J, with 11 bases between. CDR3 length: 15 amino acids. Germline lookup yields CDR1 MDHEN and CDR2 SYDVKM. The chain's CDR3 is CASSLRGASNEKLFF. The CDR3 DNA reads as TGTGCCAGCAGTTTGAGAGGGGCTTCTAATGAAAAACTGTTTTTT.

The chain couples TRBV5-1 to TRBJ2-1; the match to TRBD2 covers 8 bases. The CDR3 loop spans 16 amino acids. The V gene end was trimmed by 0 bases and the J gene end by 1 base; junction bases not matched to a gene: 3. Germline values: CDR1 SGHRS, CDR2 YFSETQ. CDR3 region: CASSLDSGESYNEQFF. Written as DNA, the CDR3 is TGCGCCAGCAGCTTGGATAGCGGGGAATCCTACAATGAGCAGTTCTTC.

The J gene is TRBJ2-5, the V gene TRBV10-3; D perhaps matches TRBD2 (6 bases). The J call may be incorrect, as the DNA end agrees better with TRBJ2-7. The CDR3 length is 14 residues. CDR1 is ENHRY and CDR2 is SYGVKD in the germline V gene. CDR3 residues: CASTPGTGSYEQYF. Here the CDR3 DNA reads TGTGCCAGCACACCCGGGACTGGCTCCTACGAGCAGTACTTC.